The 20 T cell receptor beta chains below were found in one sample sequenced in a study of CD8+CD57+ T cells in acquired aplastic anemia (dated by TCRdb to 2017 to 2018). Expansion of CD8+CD57+ cells had been shown by flow cytometry in the patients chosen for sequencing. The reads were generated on an Illumina HiSeq 2000. TCR beta VDJ combination and CDR3 sequence profiling used genomic DNA as the template. The public sequencing data were trimmed at Q25 with fastp and processed into clonotypes with MiXCR by TCRdb, which kept only in-frame beta chains. Rows with a matching CDR3 protein are joined into one entry that keeps the most common DNA and genes. Counted in this sample were approximately 150,000 distinct CDR3 sequences; roughly 48% of them appeared once. The top ten constitute 0.85% to 1.3% of the sample. The sequenced sample consisted of sorted CD4+, CD8+, or CD8+CD57+ T cells (not recorded which) from PBMCs. The source is a human donor with aplastic anemia.

This clonotype was seen a few times. The V and J genes are TRBV24-1 and TRBJ2-7; 9 positions agree with TRBD2. V trimming: 3 bases; J trimming: 4 bases; junction bases outside the gene matches: 9. The CDR3 spans 16 residues. Germline V CDR1 and CDR2: KGHDR, SFDVKD. The CDR3 coding sequence is TGTGCCACCAGTGATACCCATGGACTAGCGTCATACGAGCAGTACTTC. It specifies CATSDTHGLASYEQYF.

In its sample, this clonotype was seen many times. J is TRBJ2-2 and V is TRBV5-1; D gene uncertain. Germline CDR1 reads SGHRS; CDR2 reads YFSETQ. The CDR3 length is 15 residues. Trimming took off 0 bases at V and 4 bases at J, with 10 bases between the two ends. CDR3 nucleotide sequence: TGCGCCAGCAGCTTGGCCGGTGCATTCACCGGGGAGCTGTTTTTT. Residues: CASSLAGAFTGELFF.

The rearrangement joins TRBV10-1 to TRBJ1-4; 10 bases line up with TRBD1. The J segment lost 8 bases and the V segment lost 6 bases, leaving 12 bases of the junction unmatched. CDR3 length: 16 residues. The germline CDR1 and CDR2 sequences are WNHNN and SYGVQD (reference sequence). CDR3 region: CASSEGRQGAREKLFF. In DNA form, the CDR3 reads TGCGCCAGCAGCGAAGGAAGACAGGGGGCAAGGGAAAAACTGTTTTTT.

Remarks on this clonotype: A junction end diverges from the germline sequence, so it may reflect a read error. The chain links TRBV24-1 to TRBJ1-5, with D unresolved. CDR3 length: 12 residues. Germline loops: CDR1 KGHDR, CDR2 SFDVKD. For the CDR3, the DNA is TGTGCCAGCAGTGACCTCTATCAGCCCCAGCATTTT. This translates into CASSDLYQPQHF.

This clonotype was seen at least ten times. The chain carries TRBV2 and TRBJ1-2; 10 bases line up with TRBD1. V trimming: 7 bases; J trimming: 7 bases; junction bases outside the gene matches: 9. CDR1 is SNHLY, CDR2 FYNNEI, per germline. The CDR3 length is 14 residues. The CDR3 spells CASKLRQGAAGYTF. The CDR3 DNA reads TGTGCCAGCAAGCTCAGACAGGGGGCGGCTGGCTACACCTTC. The variable domain in full, with the rest retrieved from reference TRBV2 and TRBJ1-2, is EPEVTQTPSHQVTQMGQEVILRCVPISNHLYFYWYRQILGQKVEFLVSFYNNEISEKSEIFDDQFSVERPDGSNFTLKIRSTKLEDSAMYFCASKLRQGAAGYTFGSGTRLTVV.

The J gene is TRBJ2-3, the V gene TRBV15; D is possibly TRBD1 or TRBD2 (6 bases each). The CDR3 has 15 residues. Trimming removed 5 bases at V and 6 bases at J, with 18 bases between. CDR1 is LNHNV and CDR2 is YYDKDF in the germline V gene (reference sequence). The CDR3 nucleotides read TGTGCCACCAGCCTCCGGGGGCAGGGATCGGATACGCAGTATTTT. Translation: CATSLRGQGSDTQYF.

This clonotype appeared many times. The chain has TRBV5-1 and TRBJ2-1; 11 nucleotides line up with TRBD2. CDR1 is SGHRS, CDR2 YFSETQ, per germline. The CDR3 length is 16 residues. The V and J ends lost 0 bases and 9 bases, in that order; junction bases with no gene match: 8. The CDR3 bases are TGCGCCAGCAGCTTGGCCGTGGTAGCGGGGGGGGTTGAGCAGTTCTTC. Its translation: CASSLAVVAGGVEQFF.

This clonotype was seen at least ten times. CDR3 loop: CSASGLAKETQYF. CDR3 DNA: TGCAGTGCTTCGGGACTAGCGAAGGAGACCCAGTACTTC. The chain links TRBV20-1 to TRBJ2-5, with 10 bases aligning to TRBD2. The germline gives CDR1 DFQATT, CDR2 SNEGSKA (reference sequence). The CDR3 length is 13 residues. Trimming took 5 bases from V and 5 from J; bases not matched to a gene: 5.

The chain combines TRBV29-1 with TRBJ1-2; no firm D call. Trimming cost V 2 bases and J 3 bases, with 7 bases left between them. Germline CDR1 and CDR2: SQVTM and ANQGSEA. The CDR3 sequence is 12 residues long. DNA for the CDR3: TGCAGCGTTGAATCCGTGGACTATGGCTACACCTTC. Translated: CSVESVDYGYTF.

As to this clonotype: At one end, the junction sequence differs from germline, possibly due to a read error. This chain joins TRBV27 and TRBJ1-2, with TRBD1 identical over 7 bases. The CDR3 sequence is 14 residues long. In germline, CDR1 is MNHEY, CDR2 SMNVEV (reference sequence). The CDR3 reads CASSLRQGNYGHTF. The CDR3 nucleotides read TGTGCCAGCAGTTTAAGACAGGGAAACTATGGCCACACCTTC.

This clonotype was detected only once. CDR3 protein: CASSRSTGTQYF. In nucleotides, the CDR3 is TGTGCCAGCAGCCGCTCGACAGGGACCCAGTACTTC. The V call is TRBV11-3, the J call TRBJ2-5; a weak D match, TRBD1 (6 bases). Germline CDR1 reads SGHNT; CDR2 reads YENEEA. There are 12 residues in the CDR3. V shed 5 bases and J shed 7 bases, with 11 bases lying between them. Variable domain in full (rest from reference TRBV11-3 and TRBJ2-5): EAGVVQSPRYKIIEKKQPVAFWCNPISGHNTLYWYLQNLGQGPELLIRYENEEAVDDSQLPKDRFSAERLKGVDSTLKIQPAELGDSAVYLCASSRSTGTQYFGPGTRLLVL.

The chain joins TRBV5-1 to TRBJ2-7, with TRBD1 matching 8 bases. Germline V gives CDR1 SGHRS, CDR2 YFSETQ. V lost 5 bases to trimming and J lost 6 bases; unmatched junction nucleotides: 13. CDR3 size: 15 residues. CDR3 DNA: TGCGCCAGCAGTCCCTCCGGGACAGGTGTGTCCGAGCAGTACTTC. Its translation is CASSPSGTGVSEQYF.

The rearrangement links TRBV2 to TRBJ1-6; maybe TRBD1 (5 bases). The V end lost 8 bases, the J end lost 5 bases, and 16 bases lay between the germline ends. This CDR3 is 15 amino acids long. The germline V gene encodes CDR1 SNHLY and CDR2 FYNNEI. CDR3 sequence: CASGRAGTNNSPLHF. In DNA, the CDR3 is TGTGCCAGCGGGAGGGCAGGGACTAATAATTCACCCCTCCACTTT.

This clonotype was observed a handful of times. The chain recombines TRBV7-9 with TRBJ2-4, with 9 bases identical to TRBD2. This CDR3 has 17 residues. V lost 2 bases to trimming and J lost 3 bases; unmatched junction nucleotides: 8. Germline loops: CDR1 SEHNR, CDR2 FQNEAQ (reference sequence). In DNA, the CDR3 is TGTGCCAGCAGCTTAAACGCGGGGGGGCCAGGCAAAAACATTCAGTACTTC. Amino acid sequence: CASSLNAGGPGKNIQYF.

This clonotype has a count of ten or more. V is TRBV5-1 and J is TRBJ2-2; tentative D call: TRBD1 (5 bases). Germline assignment: CDR1 SGHRS and CDR2 YFSETQ. Trimming cost V 4 bases and J 0 bases, with 16 bases left between them. This CDR3 contains 17 residues. CDR3 in amino acids: CASSQGPGASNTGELFF. The CDR3, as DNA: TGCGCCAGCAGCCAGGGCCCAGGAGCCTCGAACACCGGGGAGCTGTTTTTT.

In its sample, this clonotype was seen many times. V is TRBV2 and J is TRBJ1-2, with D maybe TRBD1 (6 bases). This CDR3 spans 14 amino acids. Trimming took 8 bases from V and 8 from J, leaving 21 bases between them. The germline gives CDR1 SNHLY, CDR2 FYNNEI. The CDR3 nucleotides read TGTGCCAGCCGCCCGCCGGGGGGGGCTGTCGGCTACACCTTC. It yields the protein CASRPPGGAVGYTF.

The sample holds many counts of this clonotype. This rearrangement joins TRBV5-1 to TRBJ1-2, with D unclear. The CDR3 covers 13 residues. Germline CDR1 is SGHRS and CDR2 is YFSETQ. V was clipped by 0 bases and J by 5 bases, with 8 bases between them. This chain's CDR3 is CASSLERGYGYTF. In DNA form, the CDR3 reads TGCGCCAGCAGCTTGGAGCGTGGGTATGGCTACACCTTC.

Comment on this clonotype: Its ends do not fully match the called genes, so a read error is possible. This chain connects TRBV7-7 to TRBJ2-1; the D gene is possibly TRBD1 (5 bases). Germline values: CDR1 SSHAT, CDR2 FNYEAQ (reference sequence). The CDR3 sequence is 15 residues long. Written as DNA, the CDR3 is TGTGCTAGCAGCATCAGGGCCGTCTCCTACAATGAGCAGTTCTTC. This translates into CASSIRAVSYNEQFF.

The rearrangement joins TRBV20-1 to TRBJ2-7; 9 nucleotides agree with TRBD1. V dropped 6 bases and J dropped 2; count of bases not matched to a gene: 8. The germline V gene has CDR1 DFQATT and CDR2 SNEGSKA (reference sequence). The CDR3 consists of 14 residues. The CDR3: CSARGTGNTYEQYF. DNA of the CDR3: TGCAGTGCCAGGGGGACAGGGAATACCTACGAGCAGTACTTC.

This clonotype was found many times. CDR3 sequence reads: CASSIGGQMNTEAFF. DNA of the CDR3: TGCGCCAGCAGCATTGGGGGACAGATGAACACTGAAGCTTTCTTT. J is TRBJ1-1 and V is TRBV5-1; 7 bases map to TRBD1. J was trimmed by 0 bases and V by 4 bases; bases with no gene match: 6. This CDR3 is built from 15 residues. Germline assignment: CDR1 SGHRS and CDR2 YFSETQ.